The text below deals with one T cell receptor beta chain. The antigen is undetermined. This entry is derived from a study of cytomegalovirus exposure and HLA in healthy donors. Study context: Early on, a data release was issued that held 85 million to 95 million unique TCRs from HLA-typed donors. Of several hundred genotyped donors, roughly 81% clustered with self-reported Caucasian donors.

Trimming shortened V by 7 bases and J by 8 bases, and 17 bases separated the two germline ends. The CDR3 is 13 residues long. CDR1 and CDR2 from the germline V gene are MNHEY and SVGAGI. 60 Vbeta and 13 Jbeta primers were used in PCR. Profiled with immunoSEQ multiplex PCR; TCRdb holds only in-frame clones, not every one. The sample lists about 140,000 clones; about 75% were seen once. Study conclusions and caveats: The study listed 150 to 200 cytomegalovirus-associated TCR beta chains. As a later analysis showed, several of the most significant clusters appeared to be linked to common viral pathogens.

The rearrangement joins TRBV6-5 to TRBJ1-1; D is uncertain. The TCR sequence derives from a man younger than 35 in good health and CMV-seronegative. Sequenced sample: PBMCs. CDR3 in amino acids: CASTDGVVQEAFF. The CDR3 coding sequence is TGTGCCAGCACCGACGGGGTAGTACAGGAAGCTTTCTTT.